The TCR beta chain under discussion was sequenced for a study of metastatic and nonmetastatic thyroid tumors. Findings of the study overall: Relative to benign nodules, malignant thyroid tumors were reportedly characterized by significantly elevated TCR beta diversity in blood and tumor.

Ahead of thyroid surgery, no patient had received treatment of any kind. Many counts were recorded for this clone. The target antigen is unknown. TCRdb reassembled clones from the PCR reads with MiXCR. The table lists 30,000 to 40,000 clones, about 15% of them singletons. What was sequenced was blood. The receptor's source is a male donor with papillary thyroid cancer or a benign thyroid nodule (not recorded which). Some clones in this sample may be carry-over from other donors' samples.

The CDR3 DNA sequence: TGTGCCAGCAGTAACCTCGGCGAGCAGTACTTC. Protein: CASSNLGEQYF. The genes are TRBV14 and TRBJ2-7; D gene uncertain. The germline V and J ends were trimmed by 6 bases and 6 bases, with 9 bases remaining between them. This CDR3 is built from 11 residues. The germline gives CDR1 SGHDN, CDR2 FVKESK.